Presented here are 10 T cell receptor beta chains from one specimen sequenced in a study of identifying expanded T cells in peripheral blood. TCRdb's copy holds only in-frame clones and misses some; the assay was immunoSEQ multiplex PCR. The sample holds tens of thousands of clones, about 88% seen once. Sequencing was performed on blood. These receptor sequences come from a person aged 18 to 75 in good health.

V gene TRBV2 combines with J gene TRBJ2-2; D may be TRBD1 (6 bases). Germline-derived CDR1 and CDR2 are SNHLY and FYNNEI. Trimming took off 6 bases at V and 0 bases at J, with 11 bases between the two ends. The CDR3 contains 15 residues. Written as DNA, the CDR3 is TGTGCCAGCAGGCCCACAGGGTCGAACACCGGGGAGCTGTTTTTT. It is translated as CASRPTGSNTGELFF.

The CDR3 region has the DNA TGTGCCAGCTCACCCAGGCTACCCTACGAGCAGTACTTC. Amino acids: CASSPRLPYEQYF. V gene TRBV18 combines with J gene TRBJ2-7; D uncertain. The CDR3 runs 13 residues. Germline V gene data show CDR1 as KGHSH and CDR2 as LQKENI. Trimming removed 3 bases at V and 2 bases at J, with 8 bases between.

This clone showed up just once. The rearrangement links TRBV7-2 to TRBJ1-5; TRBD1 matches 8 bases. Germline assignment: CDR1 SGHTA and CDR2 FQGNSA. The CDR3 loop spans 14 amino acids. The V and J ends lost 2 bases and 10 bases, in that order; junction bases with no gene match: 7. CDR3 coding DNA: TGTGCCAGCAGCTTAATGGGACAGGAGCAACCCCAGCATTTT. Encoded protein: CASSLMGQEQPQHF.

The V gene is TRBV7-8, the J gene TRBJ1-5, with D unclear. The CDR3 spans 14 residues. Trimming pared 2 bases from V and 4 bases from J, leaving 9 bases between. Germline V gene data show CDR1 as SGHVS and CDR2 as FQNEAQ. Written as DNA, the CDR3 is TGTGCCAGCAGCTTATACGACGGAAATCAGCCCCAGCATTTT. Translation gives CASSLYDGNQPQHF.

CDR3 sequence reads: CASKEGGVGAPQHF. The DNA of the CDR3 is TGTGCCAGTAAGGAAGGGGGAGTCGGGGCGCCCCAGCATTTT. J is TRBJ1-5 and V is TRBV19, with D possibly being TRBD1 (6 bases). The CDR3 runs to 14 residues. Germline V lookup: CDR1 LNHDA, CDR2 SQIVND (reference sequence). With 7 bases removed from V and 9 bases from J, the gap between germline ends came to 19 bases. Full variable domain (outside the CDR3, taken from reference TRBV19 and TRBJ1-5): DGGITQSPKYLFRKEGQNVTLSCEQNLNHDAMYWYRQDPGQGLRLIYYSQIVNDFQKGDIAEGYSVSREKKESFPLTVTSAQKNPTAFYLCASKEGGVGAPQHFGDGTRLSIL.

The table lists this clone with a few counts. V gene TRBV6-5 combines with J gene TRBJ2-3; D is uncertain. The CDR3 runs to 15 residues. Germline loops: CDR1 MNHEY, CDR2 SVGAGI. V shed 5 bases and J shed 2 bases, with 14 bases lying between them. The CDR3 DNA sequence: TGTGCCAGCAGTAGCGAGATGGCCCTCACAGATACGCAGTATTTT. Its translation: CASSSEMALTDTQYF.

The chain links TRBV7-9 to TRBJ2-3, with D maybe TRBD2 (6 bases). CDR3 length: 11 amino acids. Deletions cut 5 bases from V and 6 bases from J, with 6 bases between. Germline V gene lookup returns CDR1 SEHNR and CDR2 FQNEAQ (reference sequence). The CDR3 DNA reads TGTGCCAGCAGCCGGGGGGATACGCAGTATTTT. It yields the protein CASSRGDTQYF.

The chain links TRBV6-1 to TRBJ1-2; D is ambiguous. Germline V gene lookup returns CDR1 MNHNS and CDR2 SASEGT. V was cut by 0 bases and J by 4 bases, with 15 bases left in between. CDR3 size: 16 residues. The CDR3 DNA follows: TGTGCCAGCAGTGAAGCCGCCAGCAGTCCTTTCTATGGCTACACCTTC. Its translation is CASSEAASSPFYGYTF.

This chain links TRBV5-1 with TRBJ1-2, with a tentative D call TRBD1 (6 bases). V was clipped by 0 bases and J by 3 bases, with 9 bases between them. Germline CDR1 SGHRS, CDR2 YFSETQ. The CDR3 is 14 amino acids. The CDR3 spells CASSLDQGYYGYTF. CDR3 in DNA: TGCGCCAGCAGCTTGGATCAGGGGTACTATGGCTACACCTTC.

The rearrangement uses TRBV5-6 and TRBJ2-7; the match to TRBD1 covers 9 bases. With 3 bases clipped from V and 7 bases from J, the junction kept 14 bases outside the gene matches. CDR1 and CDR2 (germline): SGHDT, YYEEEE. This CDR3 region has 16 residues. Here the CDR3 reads CASSSPSRDRAEEQYF. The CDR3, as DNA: TGTGCCAGCAGCTCACCAAGCCGGGACAGGGCAGAAGAGCAGTACTTC.